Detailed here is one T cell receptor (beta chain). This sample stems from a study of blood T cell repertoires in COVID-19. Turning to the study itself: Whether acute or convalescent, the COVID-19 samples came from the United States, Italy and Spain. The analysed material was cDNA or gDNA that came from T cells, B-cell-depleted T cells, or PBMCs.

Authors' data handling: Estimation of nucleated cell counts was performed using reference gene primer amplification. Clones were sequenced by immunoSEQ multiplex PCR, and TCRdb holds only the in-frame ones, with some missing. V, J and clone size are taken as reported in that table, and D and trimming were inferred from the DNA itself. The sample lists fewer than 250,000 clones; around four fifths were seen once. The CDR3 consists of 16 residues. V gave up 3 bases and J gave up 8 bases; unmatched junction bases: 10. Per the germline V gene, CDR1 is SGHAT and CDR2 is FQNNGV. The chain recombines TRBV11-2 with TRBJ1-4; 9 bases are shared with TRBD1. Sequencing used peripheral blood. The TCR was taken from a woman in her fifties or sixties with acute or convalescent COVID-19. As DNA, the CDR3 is TGTGCCAGCAGCTTTGGGACGGACAGGGGTGGGGAAAAACTGTTTTTT. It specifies CASSFGTDRGGEKLFF.